Following are 2 T cell receptor beta chains from one sample sequenced in a study of cytomegalovirus exposure and HLA in healthy donors. Primers: 60 Vbeta forward and 13 Jbeta reverse. Assay used: immunoSEQ multiplex PCR; TCRdb lists only in-frame clones, some missing. The data hold over 150,000 clones, with over 75% observed a single time. The sequencing sample was made of PBMCs. All receptors derive from a girl in the first two years of life in good health and CMV-seronegative.

The V gene is TRBV5-1, the J gene TRBJ2-3; tentative D call: TRBD2 (6 bases). CDR1 and CDR2 from the germline V gene are SGHRS and YFSETQ. V lost 3 bases to trimming and J lost 2 bases, with 10 bases between them. This CDR3 has 14 residues. Here the CDR3 reads CASSWGEATDTQYF. CDR3 DNA sequence: TGCGCCAGCAGCTGGGGGGAGGCCACAGATACGCAGTATTTT.

The genes are TRBV27 and TRBJ1-5, with 9 positions matching TRBD1. The J segment lost 9 bases and the V segment lost 5 bases, leaving 11 bases of the junction unmatched. CDR1 and CDR2 (germline): MNHEY, SMNVEV (reference sequence). This CDR3 comprises 15 residues. The CDR3 DNA reads as TGTGCCAGCAGTCCAATTGGACAGGGGATACGGCCCCAGCATTTT. This encodes CASSPIGQGIRPQHF.